These 9 T cell receptor beta chains share one sample of origin, sequenced in a study of OX40 agonist ivuxolimab in advanced cancers. Sequencing was performed with immunoSEQ multiplex PCR; in TCRdb, only in-frame clones are kept and a portion is missing. Counted here are about 82,000 clones, 80% to 90% occurring once; the ten biggest clones make up 6.5% to 9%. The specimen comprised CD4+ or CD8+ T cells sorted from blood, sampled in a trial of the OX40 agonist ivuxolimab. These receptors originate from an adult with an advanced solid tumor such as melanoma, head and neck, liver or kidney cancer.

The CDR3 here is CAISWDKVDGYTF. CDR3 nucleotide sequence: TGTGCCATCAGTTGGGACAAGGTTGATGGCTACACCTTC. V and J are TRBV10-3 and TRBJ1-2, with a possible D match to TRBD1 (6 bases). The V gene's germline CDR1 is ENHRY and CDR2 SYGVKD. The CDR3 contains 13 residues. The V end lost 5 bases, the J end lost 6 bases, and 13 bases lay between the germline ends.

The CDR3 bases are TGTGCCAGCAGCTACGGACAGGGATCACTCTATGGCTACACCTTC. This translates into CASSYGQGSLYGYTF. The rearrangement joins TRBV11-2 to TRBJ1-2; TRBD1 aligns across 8 bases. The CDR3 sequence is 15 residues long. Germline lookup yields CDR1 SGHAT and CDR2 FQNNGV. The V and J ends lost 4 bases and 4 bases, in that order; junction bases with no gene match: 8.

This clone was observed once. The chain combines TRBV28 with TRBJ2-5; 9 bases match TRBD1. Germline V gene data show CDR1 as MDHEN and CDR2 as SYDVKM. The CDR3 is made up of 17 amino acids. The J segment lost 7 bases and the V segment lost 6 bases, leaving 18 bases of the junction unmatched. CDR3 amino acids: CASRSGTGPPIKGTQYF. The CDR3 DNA reads TGTGCCAGCAGGTCCGGGACAGGGCCCCCCATCAAGGGGACCCAGTACTTC.

This sequence joins TRBV7-9 and TRBJ1-3; possible D gene TRBD1, 5 bases. V lost 8 bases, J lost 4 bases, and 15 bases lay in between. This CDR3 spans 14 amino acids. Germline CDR1 SEHNR, CDR2 FQNEAQ (reference sequence). The CDR3 nucleotides are TGTGCCAGCTTCCTGGGCGGGGGAGGAAACACCATATATTTT. Translating it yields CASFLGGGGNTIYF.

The genes are TRBV28 and TRBJ2-7; 8 nucleotides match TRBD1. V dropped 7 bases and J dropped 5; count of bases not matched to a gene: 13. Germline CDR1 reads MDHEN; CDR2 reads SYDVKM. The CDR3 extends over 15 amino acids. The CDR3 here is CASTLGPDRVDEQYF. The CDR3 nucleotides are TGTGCCAGCACCCTAGGGCCGGACAGGGTTGACGAGCAGTACTTC.

This clone showed up just once. The chain is built from TRBV10-1 and TRBJ1-1; possibly TRBD1 for D (5 bases). CDR3 size: 12 residues. Between the trimmed V and J ends, which lost 5 bases and 6 bases, there was a span of 10 bases. Germline loops: CDR1 WNHNN, CDR2 SYGVQD (reference sequence). CDR3 region: CASSPDSPEAFF. The CDR3 region has the DNA TGCGCCAGCAGTCCAGACAGCCCTGAAGCTTTCTTT.

This sequence joins TRBV4-1 and TRBJ1-1, with 10 bases that match TRBD1. The CDR3 length is 17 residues. Germline V gives CDR1 MGHRA, CDR2 YSYEKL. With V trimmed by 1 base and J by 6 bases, 11 bases remained unmatched. The CDR3 DNA reads as TGCGCCAGCAGCCAAGGCCCCAAGACAGGGGGCTTGGCTGAAGCTTTCTTT. Its translation is CASSQGPKTGGLAEAFF.

The genes are TRBV19 and TRBJ1-2, with TRBD1 as a possible D gene (6 bases). Between the trimmed V and J ends, which lost 5 bases and 6 bases, there was a span of 22 bases. Germline CDR1 LNHDA, CDR2 SQIVND (reference sequence). This CDR3 spans 16 amino acids. The CDR3 here is CASSRFGGAGEDGYTF. CDR3 nucleotides: TGTGCCAGTAGTCGTTTTGGAGGAGCAGGGGAGGATGGCTACACCTTC.

The genes are TRBV27 and TRBJ2-5; TRBD2 matches at 9 bases. This CDR3 comprises 15 residues. With V trimmed by 3 bases and J by 2 bases, 4 bases remained unmatched. CDR1 MNHEY and CDR2 SMNVEV come from the germline V gene (reference sequence). The CDR3 nucleotides read TGTGCCAGCAGTTTTAGCGGGAGTCATCAAGAGACCCAGTACTTC. Translating it yields CASSFSGSHQETQYF.